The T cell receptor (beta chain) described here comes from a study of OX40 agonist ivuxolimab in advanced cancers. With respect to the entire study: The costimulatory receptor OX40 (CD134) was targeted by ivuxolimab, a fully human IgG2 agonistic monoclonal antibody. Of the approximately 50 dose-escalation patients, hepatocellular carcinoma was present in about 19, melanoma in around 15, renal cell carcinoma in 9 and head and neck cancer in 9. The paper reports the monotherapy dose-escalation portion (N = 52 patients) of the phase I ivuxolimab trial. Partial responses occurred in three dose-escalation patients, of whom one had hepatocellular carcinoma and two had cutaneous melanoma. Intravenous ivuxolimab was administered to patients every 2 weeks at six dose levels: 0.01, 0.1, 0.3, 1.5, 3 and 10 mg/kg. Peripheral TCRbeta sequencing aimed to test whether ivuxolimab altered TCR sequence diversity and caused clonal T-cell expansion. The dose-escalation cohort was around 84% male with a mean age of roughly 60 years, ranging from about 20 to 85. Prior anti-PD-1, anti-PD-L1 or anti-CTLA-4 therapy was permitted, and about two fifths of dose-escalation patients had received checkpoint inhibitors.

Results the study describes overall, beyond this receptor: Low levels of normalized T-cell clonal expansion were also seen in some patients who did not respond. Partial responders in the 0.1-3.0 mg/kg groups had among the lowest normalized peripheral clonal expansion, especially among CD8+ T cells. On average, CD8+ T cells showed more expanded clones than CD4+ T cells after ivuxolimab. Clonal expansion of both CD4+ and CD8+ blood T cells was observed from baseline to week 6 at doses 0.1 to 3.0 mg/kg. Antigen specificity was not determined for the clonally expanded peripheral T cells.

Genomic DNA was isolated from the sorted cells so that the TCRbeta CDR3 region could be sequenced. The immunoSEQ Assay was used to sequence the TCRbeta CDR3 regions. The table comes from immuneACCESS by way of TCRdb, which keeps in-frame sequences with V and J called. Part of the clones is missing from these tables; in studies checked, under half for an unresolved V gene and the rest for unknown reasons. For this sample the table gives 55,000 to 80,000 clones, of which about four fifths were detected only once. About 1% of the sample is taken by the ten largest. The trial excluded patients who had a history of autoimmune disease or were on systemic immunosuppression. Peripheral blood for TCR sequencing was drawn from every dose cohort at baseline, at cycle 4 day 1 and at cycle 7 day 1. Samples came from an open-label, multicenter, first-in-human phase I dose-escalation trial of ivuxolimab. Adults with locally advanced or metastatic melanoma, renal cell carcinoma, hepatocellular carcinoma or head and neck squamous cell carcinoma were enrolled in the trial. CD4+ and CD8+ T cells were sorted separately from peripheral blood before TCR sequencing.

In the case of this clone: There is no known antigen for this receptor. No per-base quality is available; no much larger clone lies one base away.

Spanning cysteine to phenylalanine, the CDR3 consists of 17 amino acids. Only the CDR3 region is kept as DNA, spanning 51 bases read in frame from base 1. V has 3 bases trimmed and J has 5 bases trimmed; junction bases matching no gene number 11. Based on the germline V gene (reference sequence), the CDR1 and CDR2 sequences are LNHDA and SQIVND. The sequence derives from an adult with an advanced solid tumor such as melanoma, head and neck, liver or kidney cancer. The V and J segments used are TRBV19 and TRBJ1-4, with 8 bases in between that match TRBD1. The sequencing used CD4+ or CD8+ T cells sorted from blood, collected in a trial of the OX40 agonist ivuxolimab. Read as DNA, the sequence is TGTGCCAGTAGTATGAGAGGACAGGGAGAGGAGAATGAAAAACTGTTTTTT. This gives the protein CASSMRGQGEENEKLFF.